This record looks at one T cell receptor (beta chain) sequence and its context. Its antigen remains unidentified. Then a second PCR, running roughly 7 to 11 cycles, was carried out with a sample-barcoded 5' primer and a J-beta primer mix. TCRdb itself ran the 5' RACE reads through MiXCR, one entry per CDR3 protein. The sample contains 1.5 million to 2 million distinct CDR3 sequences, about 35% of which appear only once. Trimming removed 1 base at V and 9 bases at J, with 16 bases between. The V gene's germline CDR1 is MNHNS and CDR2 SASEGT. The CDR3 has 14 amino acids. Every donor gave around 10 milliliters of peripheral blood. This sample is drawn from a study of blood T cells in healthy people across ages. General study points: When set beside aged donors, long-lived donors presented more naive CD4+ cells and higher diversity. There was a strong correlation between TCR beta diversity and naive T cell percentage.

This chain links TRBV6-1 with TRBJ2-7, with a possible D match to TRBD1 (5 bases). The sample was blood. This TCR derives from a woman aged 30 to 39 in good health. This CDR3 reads CASSEGYQGWRQYF. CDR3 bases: TGTGCCAGCAGTGAAGGGTACCAGGGTTGGAGGCAGTACTTC.